This T cell receptor (beta chain) was retrieved from a study of T cells in Graves' hyperthyroidism and ophthalmopathy. Overall study findings and caveats: Most expanded thyroid clonotypes above 0.001 recurred in blood.

RNA transcripts provided the source from which TCR beta CDR3 regions were amplified. Initially, a first-round RT-PCR of the TCR CDR3 employed the HTBI primer set. One entry per CDR3 protein, called by TCRdb with MiXCR from the multiplex PCR reads. The sample consists of 300,000 to 400,000 distinct CDR3 sequences, 14% of them appearing once. The V gene lost 6 bases and the J gene lost 3 bases, with 14 bases spanning the gap. The CDR3 runs to 14 residues. The diagnoses drew upon clinical symptoms, serum thyroxine and TRAb, thyroid ultrasound and orbital computed tomography. This clonotype has a count of ten or more. Its target is not known.

The chain couples TRBV12-3 or TRBV12-4 to TRBJ1-2, with D maybe TRBD1 (6 bases). This receptor was taken from a woman aged 25 to 45 with Graves' ophthalmopathy. The sequenced sample was blood. The CDR3 sequence is CASSHRRGDYGYTF. The CDR3 nucleotides read TGTGCCAGCAGCCACAGAAGGGGGGACTATGGCTACACCTTC.